Following are 32 T cell receptor beta chains from one sample sequenced in a study of beta chain features in type 1 diabetes. The sequenced template was cDNA made from the entire isolated RNA. Data came from immunoSEQ multiplex PCR; TCRdb stores just in-frame clones and leaves some out. The data show 500,000 to 700,000 clones, less than 20% seen once. Sequenced sample: naive CD4+ T cells from blood. The origin of the receptors is a man aged 18 to 29 in good health.

In this sample, this clone turned up a few times. V is TRBV6-5 and J is TRBJ2-1, with D perhaps matching TRBD2 (5 bases). CDR3 size: 13 residues. V was cut by 5 bases and J by 11 bases, with 16 bases left in between. Germline V gives CDR1 MNHEY, CDR2 SVGAGI. The CDR3 nucleotides are TGTGCCAGCAGTCCCGCTCAGCGGACTCAGCAGTTCTTC. Translated, it gives CASSPAQRTQQFF.

Here the CDR3 reads CASSLYREARYTF. The CDR3 DNA reads TGTGCCAGCAGCTTATACAGGGAGGCACGCTACACCTTC. This chain joins TRBV7-2 and TRBJ1-2; a possible D gene is TRBD1 (6 bases). Per the germline V gene, CDR1 is SGHTA and CDR2 is FQGNSA. Trimming cost V 2 bases and J 9 bases, with 13 bases left between them. The CDR3 runs to 13 residues.

This clone appeared a few times. This chain links TRBV4-3 with TRBJ2-6; D possibly corresponds to TRBD1 (5 bases). The CDR3 runs to 15 residues. The V gene lost 6 bases and the J gene lost 3 bases, with 12 bases spanning the gap. In germline, CDR1 is LGHNA, CDR2 YSLEER. The CDR3: CASRSGFSGANVLTF. CDR3 DNA sequence: TGCGCCAGCAGGTCAGGGTTCAGTGGGGCCAACGTCCTGACTTTC.

Points on this clone: In the same sample, other DNA sequences code for this CDR3. The rearrangement uses TRBV18 and TRBJ2-7; D not certain. CDR1 KGHSH and CDR2 LQKENI come from the germline V gene. V lost 3 bases and J 1 base, leaving 7 bases between the germline ends. This CDR3 spans 13 amino acids. CDR3 bases: TGTGCCAGCTCACCCGACACATCCTACGAGCAGTACTTC. This translates into CASSPDTSYEQYF.

This clone was seen more than once but under ten times. The chain couples TRBV28 to TRBJ2-5, with 11 bases matching TRBD1. Per germline, CDR1 MDHEN and CDR2 SYDVKM. This CDR3 is 15 amino acids long. With 5 bases clipped from V and 5 bases from J, the junction kept 7 bases outside the gene matches. As DNA, the CDR3 is TGTGCCAGCAGTCCAGGACAGGGGGCAGGGGAGACCCAGTACTTC. Translating gives CASSPGQGAGETQYF.

This chain connects TRBV7-3 to TRBJ2-1, with D perhaps matching TRBD2 (6 bases). The V and J ends lost 4 bases and 0 bases respectively, with 10 bases between them. The CDR3 consists of 15 residues. Germline V CDR1 and CDR2: SGHTA, FQGTGA. The chain's CDR3 is CASSSEGRSYNEQFF. The CDR3 region has the DNA TGTGCCAGCAGCTCGGAGGGCCGCTCCTACAATGAGCAGTTCTTC.

V is TRBV2 and J is TRBJ1-5; 8 nucleotides line up with TRBD1. From germline, CDR1 is SNHLY and CDR2 FYNNEI. Trimming cost V 4 bases and J 2 bases; bases outside gene matches: 4. There are 15 residues in the CDR3. The CDR3 DNA reads as TGTGCCAGCAGTGGACAGGGGCCTGGCAATCAGCCCCAGCATTTT. It yields the protein CASSGQGPGNQPQHF.

The rearrangement links TRBV5-1 to TRBJ1-1, with D perhaps matching TRBD1 (5 bases). With 5 bases removed from V and 1 base from J, the gap between germline ends came to 9 bases. This CDR3 spans 13 amino acids. Germline V gives CDR1 SGHRS, CDR2 YFSETQ. As DNA, the CDR3 is TGCGCCAGCAGTCAGGGTCAGAACACTGAAGCTTTCTTT. This sequence encodes CASSQGQNTEAFF.

The chain joins TRBV4-3 to TRBJ2-7; D possibly corresponds to TRBD1 (6 bases). V was cut by 4 bases and J by 3 bases, with 16 bases left in between. Germline CDR1 reads LGHNA; CDR2 reads YSLEER. There are 15 residues in the CDR3. The CDR3 is CASSRTVFEGYEQYF. The CDR3 region has the DNA TGCGCCAGCAGCCGGACAGTGTTCGAAGGCTACGAGCAGTACTTC.

The genes are TRBV9 and TRBJ2-3; D is possibly TRBD2 (6 bases). The CDR3 totals 15 residues. Germline CDR1 is SGDLS and CDR2 is YYNGEE. The V end lost 2 bases, the J end lost 10 bases, and 20 bases lay between the germline ends. The DNA of the CDR3 is TGTGCCAGCAGCGTTGTAGGGAGGAGGGAAGTGGCGCAGTATTTT. It yields the protein CASSVVGRREVAQYF.

This clone was counted only a few times. This chain links TRBV5-1 with TRBJ1-1; TRBD1 is a possible D gene (5 bases). The CDR3 runs to 17 residues. Germline V gives CDR1 SGHRS, CDR2 YFSETQ. V was pared by 6 bases and J by 3 bases, with 24 bases between. This CDR3 reads CASTRGVEGKRDTEAFF. The DNA of the CDR3 is TGCGCCAGCACCCGGGGGGTGGAGGGCAAGAGAGACACTGAAGCTTTCTTT.

This clone has just a few counts. The V and J genes are TRBV5-6 and TRBJ2-1; the match to TRBD2 covers 8 bases. In germline, CDR1 is SGHDT, CDR2 YYEEEE. The V segment lost 4 bases and the J segment 0 bases; nucleotides outside the gene matches: 6. The CDR3 covers 16 residues. The CDR3 loop reads CASSPTGGSSYNEQFF. As DNA, the CDR3 is TGTGCCAGCAGCCCAACGGGGGGGAGCTCCTACAATGAGCAGTTCTTC.

The rearrangement uses TRBV7-3 and TRBJ1-2, with 8 bases lining up with TRBD1. The CDR3 totals 15 residues. V shed 3 bases and J 6 bases; nucleotides not matched to a gene: 9. Germline lookup yields CDR1 SGHTA and CDR2 FQGTGA. Written as DNA, the CDR3 is TGTGCCAGCAGCTTGGACAGGGTGGGATCGAATGGCTACACCTTC. This translates into CASSLDRVGSNGYTF.

V and J are TRBV7-2 and TRBJ2-1, with D maybe TRBD1 (5 bases). V was cut by 1 base and J by 6 bases, with 13 bases left in between. Germline lookup yields CDR1 SGHTA and CDR2 FQGNSA. The CDR3 loop spans 15 amino acids. CDR3 in amino acids: CASSLDPPQGNEQFF. DNA for the CDR3: TGTGCCAGCAGCTTAGACCCCCCCCAGGGCAATGAGCAGTTCTTC.

This sequence joins TRBV5-4 and TRBJ1-1, with D uncertain. The CDR3 runs to 13 residues. Trimming took 0 bases from V and 9 from J, leaving 12 bases between them. The germline CDR1 and CDR2 sequences are SGHNT and YYREEE (reference sequence). CDR3 bases: TGTGCCAGCAGCTTGGGGCCGGCCCCTCAAGCTTTCTTT. Its protein is CASSLGPAPQAFF.

The chain couples TRBV28 to TRBJ2-7, with D possibly matching TRBD2 (6 bases). Germline V gene lookup returns CDR1 MDHEN and CDR2 SYDVKM. V shed 3 bases and J shed 0 bases, with 12 bases lying between them. This CDR3 region has 15 residues. The CDR3 DNA reads as TGTGCCAGCAGTTTGGGCGGGACGAACTCCTACGAGCAGTACTTC. As protein: CASSLGGTNSYEQYF.

This clone came up a few times. V usage is TRBV18 and J usage is TRBJ2-1; TRBD1 aligns across 8 bases. Germline CDR1 KGHSH, CDR2 LQKENI. The CDR3 contains 15 residues. V shed 3 bases and J 9 bases; nucleotides not matched to a gene: 10. CDR3 in DNA: TGTGCCAGCTCACCGGGGATGGCAGGGGGCGGTGAGCAGTTCTTC. Protein: CASSPGMAGGGEQFF.

This chain uses TRBV27 with TRBJ2-6, with D possibly matching TRBD1 (5 bases). There are 20 residues in the CDR3. Germline V CDR1 and CDR2: MNHEY, SMNVEV (reference sequence). V lost 5 bases to trimming and J lost 0 bases, with 23 bases between them. The CDR3 DNA follows: TGTGCCAGCAGTCCCCGAGGCAGGGAAGTCGGCTACTCTGGGGCCAACGTCCTGACTTTC. Protein: CASSPRGREVGYSGANVLTF.

This clone has only a few counts. The gene calls are TRBV27 and TRBJ2-7; perhaps TRBD1 as D (5 bases). Germline lookup yields CDR1 MNHEY and CDR2 SMNVEV (reference sequence). Trimming shortened V by 2 bases and J by 5 bases, and 28 bases separated the two germline ends. The CDR3 loop spans 19 amino acids. CDR3 region: CASSLTRPGGVGPQDEQYF. CDR3 coding DNA: TGTGCCAGCAGTTTAACTCGGCCAGGCGGCGTGGGGCCCCAGGACGAGCAGTACTTC.

The chain couples TRBV7-3 to TRBJ1-4, with 7 positions matching TRBD1. Trimming cost V 5 bases and J 10 bases; bases outside gene matches: 7. Germline values: CDR1 SGHTA, CDR2 FQGTGA. The CDR3 is made up of 13 amino acids. The CDR3: CASSARQGGKLFF. In nucleotides, the CDR3 is TGTGCCAGCAGCGCAAGACAGGGAGGAAAACTGTTTTTT.

This clone was seen a handful of times. The chain has TRBV14 and TRBJ1-1; no clear D. The length of the CDR3 is 14 residues. Germline V lookup: CDR1 SGHDN, CDR2 FVKESK. The V end was cut by 0 bases, the J end by 4 bases, with 9 bases between. CDR3 DNA sequence: TGTGCCAGCAGCCAAGATCGGGCATCCACTGAAGCTTTCTTT. This codes for CASSQDRASTEAFF.

This clone was observed a few times. The CDR3 bases are TGTGCCAGCAGGGGGGGAGCGGCGGGGGAGCAGTACTTC. Its translation: CASRGGAAGEQYF. This chain connects TRBV6-6 to TRBJ2-7; D is possibly TRBD2 (6 bases). Looked up from germline, CDR1 is MNHNY and CDR2 is SVGAGI (reference sequence). The ends were cut back, 6 bases at V and 7 bases at J, with 16 bases in the middle. The CDR3 has 13 residues.

V and J are TRBV28 and TRBJ1-1; D is undetermined. Between the trimmed V and J ends, which lost 3 bases and 4 bases, there was a span of 6 bases. Germline CDR1 and CDR2: MDHEN and SYDVKM. CDR3 length: 12 residues. In nucleotides, the CDR3 is TGTGCCAGCAGTTTCAGCTTCACTGAAGCTTTCTTT. It yields the protein CASSFSFTEAFF.

The chain uses TRBV12-5 and TRBJ2-1; D tentatively fits TRBD1 or TRBD2 (5 bases each). CDR1 is LGHNT, CDR2 FRNRAP, per germline. The CDR3 covers 19 residues. V was shortened by 5 bases and J by 0 bases, with 23 bases between the two germline ends. CDR3 sequence: CASGPGRVGVLYSYNEQFF. The CDR3 bases are TGTGCTAGTGGTCCCGGTAGGGTGGGGGTACTTTACTCCTACAATGAGCAGTTCTTC.

Of note for this clone: Its ends do not fully match the called genes, so a read error is possible. The chain employs TRBV7-2 and TRBJ2-1; D is undetermined. Germline loops: CDR1 SGHTA, CDR2 FQGNSA. The CDR3 is 14 amino acids. The CDR3 region is CASSPSTAYNEQFF. CDR3 DNA sequence: TGCGCCAGCAGCCCGAGCACAGCCTACAATGAGCAGTTCTTC.

The chain joins TRBV11-3 to TRBJ2-3, with TRBD2 matching over 7 bases. The CDR3 has 14 amino acids. Germline CDR1 is SGHNT and CDR2 is YENEEA. Germline trimming cut 6 bases from V and 2 bases from J; bases unmatched to any gene: 5. This CDR3 is CASRPGGVTDTQYF. CDR3 in DNA: TGTGCCAGCAGGCCGGGGGGTGTCACAGATACGCAGTATTTT.

This clone was detected only a few times. The CDR3: CASSLQGQGPDTQYF. CDR3 in DNA: TGTGCCAGCAGCTTGCAGGGACAGGGACCAGATACGCAGTATTTT. J is TRBJ2-3 and V is TRBV7-9, with 9 bases identical to TRBD1. Looked up from germline, CDR1 is SEHNR and CDR2 is FQNEAQ (reference sequence). The CDR3 contains 15 residues. V shed 3 bases, J shed 4 bases, and the junction held 5 bases outside the gene matches. Combining the CDR3 with reference TRBV7-9 and TRBJ2-3 gives the whole variable domain DTGVSQNPRHKITKRGQNVTFRCDPISEHNRLYWYRQTLGQGPEFLTYFQNEAQLEKSRLLSDRFSAERPKGSFSTLEIQRTEQGDSAMYLCASSLQGQGPDTQYFGPGTRLTVL.

The chain carries TRBV11-2 and TRBJ1-1; the match to TRBD1 covers 9 bases. Looked up from germline, CDR1 is SGHAT and CDR2 is FQNNGV. CDR3 length: 15 amino acids. J was trimmed by 4 bases and V by 6 bases; bases with no gene match: 9. For the CDR3, the DNA is TGTGCCAGCAGACGACCCGGGACAGGGTCCACTGAAGCTTTCTTT. This codes for CASRRPGTGSTEAFF.

In its sample, this clone was seen a few times. V is TRBV5-4 and J is TRBJ1-1; tentative D call: TRBD1 (5 bases). The CDR3 is 14 residues long. V lost 4 bases and J lost 1, with 11 bases in between. Per germline, CDR1 SGHNT and CDR2 YYREEE (reference sequence). The CDR3 spells CASSPGRQNTEAFF. CDR3 coding DNA: TGTGCCAGCAGCCCAGGGCGGCAGAACACTGAAGCTTTCTTT.

J is TRBJ2-7 and V is TRBV25-1; TRBD1 agrees at 8 bases. Germline-derived CDR1 and CDR2 are MGHDK and SYGVNS. This CDR3 comprises 17 residues. J lost 7 bases, V lost 0 bases, and 14 bases had no gene match. The DNA for the CDR3 is TGTGCCAGCAGTGAATATAAGGGCAGGGGGCGGGCCGGAGAGCAGTACTTC. Translated, it gives CASSEYKGRGRAGEQYF.

In regard to this clone: At one end the junction does not follow the germline gene, possibly because of a read error. V usage is TRBV2 and J usage is TRBJ1-5; TRBD1 aligns across 8 bases. CDR1 SNHLY and CDR2 FYNNEI come from the germline V gene. This CDR3 region has 12 residues. This CDR3 is CASSENAGGTDF. The CDR3 nucleotides are TGTGCCAGCAGTGAAAATGCAGGGGGCACGGATTTT.

There are a few counts of this clone. The V call is TRBV7-3, the J call TRBJ2-1, with 12 bases identical to TRBD1. The CDR3 is 16 amino acids. Unmatched junction bases numbered 12, after V lost 3 bases and J lost 12 bases. Germline lookup yields CDR1 SGHTA and CDR2 FQGTGA. The CDR3 DNA sequence: TGTGCCAGCAGCTTGGGCGGGACAGGGGGCGCAAAGGGGCAGTTCTTC. It encodes CASSLGGTGGAKGQFF.